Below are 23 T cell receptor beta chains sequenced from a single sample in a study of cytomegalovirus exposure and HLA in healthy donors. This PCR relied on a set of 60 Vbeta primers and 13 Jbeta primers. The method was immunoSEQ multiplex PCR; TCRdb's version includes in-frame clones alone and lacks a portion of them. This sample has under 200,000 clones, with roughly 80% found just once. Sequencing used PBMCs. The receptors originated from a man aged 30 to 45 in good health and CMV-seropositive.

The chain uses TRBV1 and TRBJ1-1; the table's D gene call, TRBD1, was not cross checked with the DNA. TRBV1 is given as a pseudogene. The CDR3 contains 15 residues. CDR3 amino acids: CTSSQDPRRNTEAFF. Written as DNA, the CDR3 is TGCACCAGCAGCCAAGATCCTCGCAGGAACACTGAAGCTTTCTTT.

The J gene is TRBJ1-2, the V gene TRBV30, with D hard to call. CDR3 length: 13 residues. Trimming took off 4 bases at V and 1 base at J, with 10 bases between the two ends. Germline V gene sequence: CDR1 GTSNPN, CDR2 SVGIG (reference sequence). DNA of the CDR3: TGTGCCTGGACCCGGGGAATTAACTATGGCTACACCTTC. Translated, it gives CAWTRGINYGYTF.

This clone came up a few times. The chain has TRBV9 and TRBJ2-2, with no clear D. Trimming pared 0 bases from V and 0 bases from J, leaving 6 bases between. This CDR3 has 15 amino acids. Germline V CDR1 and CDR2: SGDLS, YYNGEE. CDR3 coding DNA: TGTGCCAGCAGCGTAGCACGCGCGAACACCGGGGAGCTGTTTTTT. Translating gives CASSVARANTGELFF.

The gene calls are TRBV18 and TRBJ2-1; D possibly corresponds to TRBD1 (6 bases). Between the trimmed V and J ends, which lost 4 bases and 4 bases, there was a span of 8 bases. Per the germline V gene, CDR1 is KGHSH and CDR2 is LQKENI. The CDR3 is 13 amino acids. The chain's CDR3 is CASSRGQYNEQFF. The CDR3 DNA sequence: TGTGCCAGCTCACGGGGACAATACAATGAGCAGTTCTTC. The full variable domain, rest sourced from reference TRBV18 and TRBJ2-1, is NAGVMQNPRHLVRRRGQEARLRCSPMKGHSHVYWYRQLPEEGLKFMVYLQKENIIDESGMPKERFSAEFPKEGPSILRIQQVVRGDSAAYFCASSRGQYNEQFFGPGTRLTVL.

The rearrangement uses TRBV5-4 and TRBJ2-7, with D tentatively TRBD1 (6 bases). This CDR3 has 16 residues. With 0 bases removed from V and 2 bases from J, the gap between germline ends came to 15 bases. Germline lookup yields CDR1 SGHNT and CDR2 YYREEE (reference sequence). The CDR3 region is CASSLAVAGVPYEQYF. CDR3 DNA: TGTGCCAGCAGCTTGGCCGTGGCAGGGGTCCCCTACGAGCAGTACTTC.

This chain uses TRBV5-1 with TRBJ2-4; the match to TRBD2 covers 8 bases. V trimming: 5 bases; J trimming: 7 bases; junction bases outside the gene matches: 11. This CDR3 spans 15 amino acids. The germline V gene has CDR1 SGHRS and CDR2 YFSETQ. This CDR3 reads CASSLSSAGGNIQYF. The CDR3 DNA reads TGCGCCAGCAGTCTCTCCTCGGCGGGGGGCAACATTCAGTACTTC. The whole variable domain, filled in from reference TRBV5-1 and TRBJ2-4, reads KAGVTQTPRYLIKTRGQQVTLSCSPISGHRSVSWYQQTPGQGLQFLFEYFSETQRNKGNFPGRFSGRQFSNSRSEMNVSTLELGDSALYLCASSLSSAGGNIQYFGAGTRLSVL.

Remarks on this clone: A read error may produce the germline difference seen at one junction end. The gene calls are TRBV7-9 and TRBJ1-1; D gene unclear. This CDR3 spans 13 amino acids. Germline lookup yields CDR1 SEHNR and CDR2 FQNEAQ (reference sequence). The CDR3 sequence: CSSSLARGTEAFF. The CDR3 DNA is TGTTCCAGCAGCTTAGCCCGGGGCACTGAAGCTTTCTTT.

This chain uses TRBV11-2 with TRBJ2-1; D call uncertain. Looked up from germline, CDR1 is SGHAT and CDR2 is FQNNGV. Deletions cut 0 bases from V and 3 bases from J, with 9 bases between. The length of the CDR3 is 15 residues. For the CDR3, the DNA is TGTGCCAGCAGCTTAGATTTAACAGACTACAATGAGCAGTTCTTC. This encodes CASSLDLTDYNEQFF.

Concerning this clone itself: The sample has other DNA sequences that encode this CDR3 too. CDR3 residues: CASSFRGNTEAFF. Written as DNA, the CDR3 is TGCGCCAGCAGCTTCCGGGGGAACACTGAAGCTTTCTTT. The chain carries TRBV5-1 and TRBJ1-1; no clear D. The CDR3 totals 13 residues. V was pared by 2 bases and J by 1 base, with 6 bases between. Germline V CDR1 and CDR2: SGHRS, YFSETQ. The whole variable domain, filled in from reference TRBV5-1 and TRBJ1-1, reads KAGVTQTPRYLIKTRGQQVTLSCSPISGHRSVSWYQQTPGQGLQFLFEYFSETQRNKGNFPGRFSGRQFSNSRSEMNVSTLELGDSALYLCASSFRGNTEAFFGQGTRLTVV.

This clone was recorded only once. The CDR3, as DNA: TGTGCCAGCAGCCCCCGGGCCAAGGGAGGCACAGATACGCAGTATTTT. This translates into CASSPRAKGGTDTQYF. The chain is built from TRBV5-4 and TRBJ2-3; TRBD2 might be the D (5 bases). The CDR3 totals 16 residues. Germline lookup yields CDR1 SGHNT and CDR2 YYREEE (reference sequence). The V gene lost 4 bases and the J gene lost 1 base, with 16 bases spanning the gap.

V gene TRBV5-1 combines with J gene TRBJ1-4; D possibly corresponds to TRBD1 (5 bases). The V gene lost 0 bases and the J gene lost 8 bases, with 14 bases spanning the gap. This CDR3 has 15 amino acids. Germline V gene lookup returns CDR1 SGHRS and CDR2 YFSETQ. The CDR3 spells CASSLGAGQREKLFF. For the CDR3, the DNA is TGCGCCAGCAGCTTGGGGGCAGGGCAACGGGAAAAACTGTTTTTT.

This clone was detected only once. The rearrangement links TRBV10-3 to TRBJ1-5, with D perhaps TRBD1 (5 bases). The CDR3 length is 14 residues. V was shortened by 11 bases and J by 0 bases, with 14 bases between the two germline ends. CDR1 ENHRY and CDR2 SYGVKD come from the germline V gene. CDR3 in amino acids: CAATDSDSNQPQHF. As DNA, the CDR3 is TGTGCCGCAACCGACAGTGATAGCAATCAGCCCCAGCATTTT.

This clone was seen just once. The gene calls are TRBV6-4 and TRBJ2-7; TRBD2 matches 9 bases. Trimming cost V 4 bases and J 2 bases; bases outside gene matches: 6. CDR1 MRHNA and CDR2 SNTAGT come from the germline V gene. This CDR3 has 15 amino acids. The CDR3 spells CASSVNSGGPYEQYF. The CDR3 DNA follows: TGTGCCAGCAGTGTTAATAGCGGGGGCCCCTACGAGCAGTACTTC.

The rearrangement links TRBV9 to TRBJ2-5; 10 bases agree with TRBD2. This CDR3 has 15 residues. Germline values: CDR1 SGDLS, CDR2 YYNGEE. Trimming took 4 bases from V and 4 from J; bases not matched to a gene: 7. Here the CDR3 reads CASSNERGGPETQYF. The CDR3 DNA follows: TGTGCCAGCAGCAACGAGCGGGGGGGCCCAGAGACCCAGTACTTC. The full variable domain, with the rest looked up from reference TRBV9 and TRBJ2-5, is DSGVTQTPKHLITATGQRVTLRCSPRSGDLSVYWYQQSLDQGLQFLIQYYNGEERAKGNILERFSAQQFPDLHSELNLSSLELGDSALYFCASSNERGGPETQYFGPGTRLLVL.

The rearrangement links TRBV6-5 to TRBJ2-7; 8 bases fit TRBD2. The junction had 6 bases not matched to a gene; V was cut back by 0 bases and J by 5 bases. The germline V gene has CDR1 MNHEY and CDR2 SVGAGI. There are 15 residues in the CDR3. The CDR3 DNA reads TGTGCCAGCAGTTACTCGGTAGCGGGGAACGACGAGCAGTACTTC. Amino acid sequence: CASSYSVAGNDEQYF.

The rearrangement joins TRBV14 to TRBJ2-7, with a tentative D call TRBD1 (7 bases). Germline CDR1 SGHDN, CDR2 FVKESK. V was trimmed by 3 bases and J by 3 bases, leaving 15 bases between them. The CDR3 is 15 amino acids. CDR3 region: CASSHPGGQSYEQYF. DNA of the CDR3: TGTGCCAGCAGCCATCCAGGGGGGCAGAGCTACGAGCAGTACTTC.

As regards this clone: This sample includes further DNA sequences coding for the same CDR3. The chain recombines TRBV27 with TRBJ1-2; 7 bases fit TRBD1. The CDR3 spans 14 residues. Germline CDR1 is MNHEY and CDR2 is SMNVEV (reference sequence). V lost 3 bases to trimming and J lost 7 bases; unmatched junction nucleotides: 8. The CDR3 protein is CASSFGTGAGGYTF. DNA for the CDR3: TGTGCCAGCAGTTTTGGTACAGGGGCGGGTGGCTACACCTTC.

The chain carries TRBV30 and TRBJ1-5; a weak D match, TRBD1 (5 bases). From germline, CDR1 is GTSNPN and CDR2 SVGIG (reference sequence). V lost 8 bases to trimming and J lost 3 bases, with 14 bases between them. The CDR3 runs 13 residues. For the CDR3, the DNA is TGTGCCGCCGCCCGGACACTCAATCAGCCCCAGCATTTT. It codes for CAAARTLNQPQHF.

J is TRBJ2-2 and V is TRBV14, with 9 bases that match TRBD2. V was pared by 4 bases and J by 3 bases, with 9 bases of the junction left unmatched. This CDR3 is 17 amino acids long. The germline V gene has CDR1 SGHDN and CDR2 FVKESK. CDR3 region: CASSLTKGLADTGELFF. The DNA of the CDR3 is TGTGCCAGCAGCCTTACCAAGGGACTAGCCGACACCGGGGAGCTGTTTTTT.

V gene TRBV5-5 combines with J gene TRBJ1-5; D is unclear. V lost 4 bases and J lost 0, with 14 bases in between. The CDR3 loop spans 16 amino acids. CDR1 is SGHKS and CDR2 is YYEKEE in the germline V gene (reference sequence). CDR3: CASSGGTSDSNQPQHF. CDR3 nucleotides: TGTGCCAGCAGCGGAGGTACGTCCGATAGCAATCAGCCCCAGCATTTT.

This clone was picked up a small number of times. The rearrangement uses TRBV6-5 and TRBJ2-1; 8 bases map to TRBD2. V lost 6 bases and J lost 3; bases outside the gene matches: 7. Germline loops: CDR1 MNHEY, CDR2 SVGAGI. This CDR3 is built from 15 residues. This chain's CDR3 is CASRTSGGYYNEQFF. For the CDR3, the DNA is TGTGCCAGCAGAACCAGCGGGGGATACTACAATGAGCAGTTCTTC.

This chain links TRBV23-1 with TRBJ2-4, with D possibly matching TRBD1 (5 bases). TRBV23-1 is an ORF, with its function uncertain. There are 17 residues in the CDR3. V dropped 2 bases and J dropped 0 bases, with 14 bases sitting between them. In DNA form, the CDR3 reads TGCGCCAGCAGTCAACGTTCTAGGACAATAGCCAAAAACATTCAGTACTTC. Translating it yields CASSQRSRTIAKNIQYF.

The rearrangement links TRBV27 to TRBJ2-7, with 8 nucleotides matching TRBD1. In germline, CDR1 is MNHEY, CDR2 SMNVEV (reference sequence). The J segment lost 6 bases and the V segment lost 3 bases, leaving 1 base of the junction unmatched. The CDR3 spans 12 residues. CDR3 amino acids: CASSFRGREQYF. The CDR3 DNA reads TGTGCCAGCAGTTTCAGGGGGCGCGAGCAGTACTTC.